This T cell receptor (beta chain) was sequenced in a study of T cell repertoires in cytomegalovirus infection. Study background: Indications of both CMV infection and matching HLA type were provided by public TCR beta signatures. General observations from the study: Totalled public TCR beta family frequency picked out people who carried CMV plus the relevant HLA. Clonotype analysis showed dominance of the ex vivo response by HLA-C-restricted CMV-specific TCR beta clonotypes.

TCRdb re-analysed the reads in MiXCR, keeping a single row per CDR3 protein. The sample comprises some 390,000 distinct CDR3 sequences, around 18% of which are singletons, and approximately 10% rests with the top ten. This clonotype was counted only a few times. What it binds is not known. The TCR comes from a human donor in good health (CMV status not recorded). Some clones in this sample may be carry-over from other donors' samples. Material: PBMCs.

The CDR3 sequence is CASSLLHLSYNEQFF. CDR3 in DNA: TGTGCCAGCAGTTTACTGCATCTCTCCTACAATGAGCAGTTCTTC. The chain employs TRBV12-3 or TRBV12-4 and TRBJ2-1; D unresolved. The CDR3 is made up of 15 amino acids. V was trimmed by 2 bases and J by 0 bases, leaving 8 bases between them.